This TCR beta chain was sequenced for a study of blood T cell repertoires in COVID-19. Study details: The United States, Italy and Spain supplied acute and convalescent COVID-19 samples. T cells, B-cell-depleted T cells, or PBMCs supplied cDNA or gDNA.

Authors' processing steps: Estimation of nucleated cell counts was performed using reference gene primer amplification. The method was immunoSEQ multiplex PCR; TCRdb's version includes in-frame clones alone and lacks a portion of them. V and J calls and clone size are copied from that table; D and trimming were computed from the DNA. Of about 150,000 clones in the sample, almost 80% are singletons; the top ten hold about 8.7%. This CDR3 region has 15 residues. With V trimmed by 5 bases and J by 4 bases, 9 bases remained unmatched. Germline lookup yields CDR1 LNHDA and CDR2 SQIVND (reference sequence).

This rearrangement joins TRBV19 to TRBJ1-1, with TRBD1 identical over 8 bases. Sequencing used peripheral blood. This receptor was identified in a man over 45 with active or convalescent COVID-19. The CDR3 here is CASSSKTGATTEAFF. The CDR3 DNA reads as TGTGCCAGTAGTTCAAAGACAGGGGCGACCACTGAAGCTTTCTTT.